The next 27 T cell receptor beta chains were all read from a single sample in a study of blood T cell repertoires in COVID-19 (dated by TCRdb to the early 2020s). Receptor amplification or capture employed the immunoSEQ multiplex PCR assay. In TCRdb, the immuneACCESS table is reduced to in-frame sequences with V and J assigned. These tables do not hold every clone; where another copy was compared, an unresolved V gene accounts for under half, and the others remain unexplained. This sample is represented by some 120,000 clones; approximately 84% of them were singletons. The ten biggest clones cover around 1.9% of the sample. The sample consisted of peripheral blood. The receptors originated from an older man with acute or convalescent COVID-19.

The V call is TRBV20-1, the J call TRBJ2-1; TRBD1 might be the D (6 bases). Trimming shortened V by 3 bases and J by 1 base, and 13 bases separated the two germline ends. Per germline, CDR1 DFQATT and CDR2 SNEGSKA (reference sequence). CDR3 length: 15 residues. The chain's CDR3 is CSASNRAGSYNEQFF. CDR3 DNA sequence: TGCAGTGCTAGTAACAGGGCAGGATCCTACAATGAGCAGTTCTTC.

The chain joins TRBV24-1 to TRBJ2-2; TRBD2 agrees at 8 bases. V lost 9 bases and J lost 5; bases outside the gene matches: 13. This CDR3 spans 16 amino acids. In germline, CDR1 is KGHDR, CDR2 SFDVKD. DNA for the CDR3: TGTGCCACCGCCACATCGGGGGGGCGGCGAACCGGGGAGCTGTTTTTT. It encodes CATATSGGRRTGELFF.

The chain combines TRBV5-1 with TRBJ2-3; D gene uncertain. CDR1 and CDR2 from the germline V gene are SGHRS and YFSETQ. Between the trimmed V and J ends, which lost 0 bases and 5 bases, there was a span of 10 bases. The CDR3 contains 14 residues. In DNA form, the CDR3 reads TGCGCCAGCAGCTTGGAGTCCATTAGAGATACGCAGTATTTT. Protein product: CASSLESIRDTQYF.

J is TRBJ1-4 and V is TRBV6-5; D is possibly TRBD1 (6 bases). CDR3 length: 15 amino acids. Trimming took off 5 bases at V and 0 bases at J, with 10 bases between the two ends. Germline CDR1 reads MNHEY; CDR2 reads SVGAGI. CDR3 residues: CASSLGGATNEKLFF. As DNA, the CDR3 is TGTGCCAGCAGTCTTGGGGGCGCAACTAATGAAAAACTGTTTTTT.

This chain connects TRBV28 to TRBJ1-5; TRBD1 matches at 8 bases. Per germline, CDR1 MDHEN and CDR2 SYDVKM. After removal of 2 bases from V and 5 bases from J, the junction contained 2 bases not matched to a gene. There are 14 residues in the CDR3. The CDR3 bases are TGTGCCAGCAGTTTACGGGACAGGTATCAGCCCCAGCATTTT. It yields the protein CASSLRDRYQPQHF.

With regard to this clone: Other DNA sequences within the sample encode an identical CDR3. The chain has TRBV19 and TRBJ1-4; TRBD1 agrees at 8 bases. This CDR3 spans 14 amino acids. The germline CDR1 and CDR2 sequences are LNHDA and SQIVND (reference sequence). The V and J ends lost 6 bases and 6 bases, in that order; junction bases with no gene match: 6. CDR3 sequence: CASSRTGRDEKLFF. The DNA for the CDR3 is TGTGCCAGTAGCCGGACAGGGCGGGATGAAAAACTGTTTTTT. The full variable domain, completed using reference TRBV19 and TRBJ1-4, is DGGITQSPKYLFRKEGQNVTLSCEQNLNHDAMYWYRQDPGQGLRLIYYSQIVNDFQKGDIAEGYSVSREKKESFPLTVTSAQKNPTAFYLCASSRTGRDEKLFFGSGTQLSVL.

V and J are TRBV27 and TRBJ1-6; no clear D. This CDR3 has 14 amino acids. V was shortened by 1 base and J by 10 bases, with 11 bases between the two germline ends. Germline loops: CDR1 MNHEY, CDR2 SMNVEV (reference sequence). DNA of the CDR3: TGTGCCAGCAGTTTATTTGCGGTTGACTCACCCCTCCACTTT. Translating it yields CASSLFAVDSPLHF.

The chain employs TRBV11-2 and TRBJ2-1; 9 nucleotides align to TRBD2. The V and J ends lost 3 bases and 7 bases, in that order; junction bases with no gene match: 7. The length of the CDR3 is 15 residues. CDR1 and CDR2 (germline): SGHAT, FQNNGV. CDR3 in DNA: TGTGCCAGCAGCTTTAGAGCGGGGGGTGGGAATGAGCAGTTCTTC. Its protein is CASSFRAGGGNEQFF.

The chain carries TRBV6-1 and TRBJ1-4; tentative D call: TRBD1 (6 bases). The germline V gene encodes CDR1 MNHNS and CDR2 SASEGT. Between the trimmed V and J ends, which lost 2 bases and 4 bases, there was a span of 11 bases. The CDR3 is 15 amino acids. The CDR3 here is CASSERTDINEKLFF. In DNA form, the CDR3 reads TGTGCCAGCAGTGAACGGACAGATATTAATGAAAAACTGTTTTTT.

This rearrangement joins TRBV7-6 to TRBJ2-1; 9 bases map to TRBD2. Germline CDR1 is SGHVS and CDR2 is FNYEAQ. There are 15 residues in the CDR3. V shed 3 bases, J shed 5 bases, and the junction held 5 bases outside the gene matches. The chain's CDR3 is CASSFQRGAHNEQFF. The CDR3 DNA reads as TGTGCCAGCAGCTTTCAGCGGGGGGCCCACAATGAGCAGTTCTTC.

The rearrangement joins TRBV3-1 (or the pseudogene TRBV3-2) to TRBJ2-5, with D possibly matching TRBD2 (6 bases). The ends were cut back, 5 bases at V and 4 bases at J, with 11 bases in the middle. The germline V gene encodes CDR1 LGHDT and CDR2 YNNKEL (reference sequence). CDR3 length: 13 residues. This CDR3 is CASSGGRGETQYF. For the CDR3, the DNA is TGTGCCAGCAGCGGAGGGAGAGGAGAGACCCAGTACTTC.

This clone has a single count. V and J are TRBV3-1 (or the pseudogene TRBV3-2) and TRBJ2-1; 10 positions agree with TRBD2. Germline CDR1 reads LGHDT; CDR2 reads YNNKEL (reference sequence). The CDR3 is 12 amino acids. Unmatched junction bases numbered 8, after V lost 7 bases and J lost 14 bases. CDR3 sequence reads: CASTQSGGAKFF. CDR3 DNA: TGTGCCAGCACCCAGAGCGGGGGGGCAAAGTTCTTC.

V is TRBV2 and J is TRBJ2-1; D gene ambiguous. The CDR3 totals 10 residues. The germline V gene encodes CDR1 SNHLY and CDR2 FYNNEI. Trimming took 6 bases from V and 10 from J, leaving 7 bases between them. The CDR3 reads CASSVVEQFF. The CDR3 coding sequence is TGTGCCAGCAGCGTAGTCGAGCAGTTCTTC. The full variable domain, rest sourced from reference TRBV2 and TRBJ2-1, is EPEVTQTPSHQVTQMGQEVILRCVPISNHLYFYWYRQILGQKVEFLVSFYNNEISEKSEIFDDQFSVERPDGSNFTLKIRSTKLEDSAMYFCASSVVEQFFGPGTRLTVL.

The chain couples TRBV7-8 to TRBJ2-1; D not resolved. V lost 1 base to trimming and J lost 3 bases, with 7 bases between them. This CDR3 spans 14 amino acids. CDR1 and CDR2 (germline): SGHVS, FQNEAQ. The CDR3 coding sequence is TGTGCCAGCAGCTTAGGCCTATTCTACAATGAGCAGTTCTTC. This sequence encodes CASSLGLFYNEQFF. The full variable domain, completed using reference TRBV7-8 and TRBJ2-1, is GAGVSQSPRYKVAKRGQDVALRCDPISGHVSLFWYQQALGQGPEFLTYFQNEAQLDKSGLPSDRFFAERPEGSVSTLKIQRTQQEDSAVYLCASSLGLFYNEQFFGPGTRLTVL.

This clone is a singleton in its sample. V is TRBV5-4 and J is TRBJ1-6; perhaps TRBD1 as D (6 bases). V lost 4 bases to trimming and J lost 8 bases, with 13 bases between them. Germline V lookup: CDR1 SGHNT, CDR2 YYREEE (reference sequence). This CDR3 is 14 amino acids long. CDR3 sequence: CASSQGTSYSPLHF. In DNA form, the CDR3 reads TGTGCCAGCAGCCAGGGGACATCATATTCACCCCTCCACTTT.

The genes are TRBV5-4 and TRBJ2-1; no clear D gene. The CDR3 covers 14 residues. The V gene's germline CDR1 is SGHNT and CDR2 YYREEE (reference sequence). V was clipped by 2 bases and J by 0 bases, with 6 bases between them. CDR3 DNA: TGTGCCAGCAGCTTTCCAGACTCCTACAATGAGCAGTTCTTC. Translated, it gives CASSFPDSYNEQFF.

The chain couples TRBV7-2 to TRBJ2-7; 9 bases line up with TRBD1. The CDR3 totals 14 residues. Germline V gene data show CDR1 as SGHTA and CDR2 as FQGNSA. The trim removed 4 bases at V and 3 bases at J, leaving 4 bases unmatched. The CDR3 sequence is CASSWGQGLYEQYF. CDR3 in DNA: TGTGCCAGCAGCTGGGGACAGGGACTCTACGAGCAGTACTTC.

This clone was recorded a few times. The CDR3 loop reads CASNNRGAVAEKLFF. In DNA form, the CDR3 reads TGTGCCAGCAACAATCGGGGGGCCGTTGCTGAAAAACTGTTTTTT. The gene calls are TRBV5-6 and TRBJ1-4, with TRBD1 as a possible D gene (6 bases). CDR3 length: 15 residues. Germline CDR1 and CDR2: SGHDT and YYEEEE. V dropped 6 bases and J dropped 7 bases, with 19 bases sitting between them.

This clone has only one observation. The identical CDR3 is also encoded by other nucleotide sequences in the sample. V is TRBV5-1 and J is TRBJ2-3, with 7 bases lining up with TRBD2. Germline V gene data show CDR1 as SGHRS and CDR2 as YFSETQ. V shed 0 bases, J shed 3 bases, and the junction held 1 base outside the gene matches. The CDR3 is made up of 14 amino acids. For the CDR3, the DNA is TGCGCCAGCAGCTTGGGACTAGCAACAGATACGCAGTATTTT. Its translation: CASSLGLATDTQYF.

CDR3 amino acids: CASSNDRGRITGELFF. CDR3 in DNA: TGTGCCAGTAGTAACGACAGGGGGCGGATCACCGGGGAGCTGTTTTTT. This sequence joins TRBV19 and TRBJ2-2, with 10 bases lining up with TRBD1. This CDR3 contains 16 residues. After removal of 4 bases from V and 4 bases from J, the junction contained 6 bases not matched to a gene. CDR1 is LNHDA and CDR2 is SQIVND in the germline V gene (reference sequence).

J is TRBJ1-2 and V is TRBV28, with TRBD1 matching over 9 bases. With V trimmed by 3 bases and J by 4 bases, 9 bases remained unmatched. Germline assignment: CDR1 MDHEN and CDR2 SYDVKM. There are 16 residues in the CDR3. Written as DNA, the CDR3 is TGTGCCAGCAGTTTCTTCCCGGGACAGGGATTCTATGGCTACACCTTC. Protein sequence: CASSFFPGQGFYGYTF.

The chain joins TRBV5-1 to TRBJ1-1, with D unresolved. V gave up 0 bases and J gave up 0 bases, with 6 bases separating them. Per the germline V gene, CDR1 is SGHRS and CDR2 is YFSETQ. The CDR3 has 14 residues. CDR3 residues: CASSLVQMNTEAFF. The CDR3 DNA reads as TGCGCCAGCAGCTTGGTACAGATGAACACTGAAGCTTTCTTT.

The CDR3 DNA reads TGCGCCAGCAGCCTTGGGGCAGTAAGGGCTGAAGCTTTCTTT. Protein product: CASSLGAVRAEAFF. The rearrangement links TRBV4-1 to TRBJ1-1, with a possible D match to TRBD1 (5 bases). CDR1 MGHRA and CDR2 YSYEKL come from the germline V gene. The CDR3 is made up of 14 amino acids. Trimming shortened V by 4 bases and J by 6 bases, and 15 bases separated the two germline ends.

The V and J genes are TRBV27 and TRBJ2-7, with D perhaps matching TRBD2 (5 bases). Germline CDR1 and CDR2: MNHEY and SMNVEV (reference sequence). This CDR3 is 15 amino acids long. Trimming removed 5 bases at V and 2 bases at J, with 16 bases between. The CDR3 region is CASSRGSQGPYEQYF. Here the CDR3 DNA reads TGTGCCAGCAGTCGAGGGTCTCAAGGGCCCTACGAGCAGTACTTC.

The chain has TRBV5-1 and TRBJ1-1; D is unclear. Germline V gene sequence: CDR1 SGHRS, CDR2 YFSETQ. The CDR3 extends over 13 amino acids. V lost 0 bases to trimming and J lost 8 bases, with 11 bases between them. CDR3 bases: TGCGCCAGCAGCTTGGCCCGGTCCGTGGAAGCTTTCTTT. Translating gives CASSLARSVEAFF.

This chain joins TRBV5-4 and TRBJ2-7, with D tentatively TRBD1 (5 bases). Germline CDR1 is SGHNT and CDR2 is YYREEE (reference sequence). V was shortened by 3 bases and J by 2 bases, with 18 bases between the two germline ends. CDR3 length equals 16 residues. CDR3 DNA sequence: TGTGCCAGCAGCTCTGTTGGGGTGCTAGGGGCCTACGAGCAGTACTTC. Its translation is CASSSVGVLGAYEQYF. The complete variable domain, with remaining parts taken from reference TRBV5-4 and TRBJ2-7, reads ETGVTQSPTHLIKTRGQQVTLRCSSQSGHNTVSWYQQALGQGPQFIFQYYREEENGRGNFPPRFSGLQFPNYSSELNVNALELDDSALYLCASSSVGVLGAYEQYFGPGTRLTVT.

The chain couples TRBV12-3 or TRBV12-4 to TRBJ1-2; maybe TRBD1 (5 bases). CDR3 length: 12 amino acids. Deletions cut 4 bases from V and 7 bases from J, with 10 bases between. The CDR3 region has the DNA TGTGCCAGCAGTTCGGACGGGGGTGGCTACACCTTC. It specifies CASSSDGGGYTF.